This T cell receptor (beta chain) was sequenced in a study of regulatory T cells in long-lasting Graves disease. In the study overall: Over 5 years of antithyroid drugs plus positive TSH receptor antibodies defined persistent Graves' disease.

This clonotype was recorded many times. The target antigen is unknown. V lost 4 bases, J lost 6 bases, and 7 bases lay in between. The CDR3 covers 13 residues. Germline-derived CDR1 and CDR2 are SEHNR and FQNEAQ (reference sequence). Regarding time point: persistent/refractory GD, antithyroid drugs over 5 years with positive TRAb. PBMC RNA served as the TCR library source. CDR3-region Arm-PCR and iRepertoire HTBI primers produced the TCR beta libraries. TCRdb re-called the multiplex PCR reads through MiXCR, storing one row per CDR3 protein. The sample gives 650,000 to 850,000 distinct CDR3 sequences, 30% of which show up once; around 42% is in the top ten. General study points: Persistent disease was characterized by preferential usage of TRBV28, TRBJ1-2 and TRBJ2-5. Among the persistent patients, roughly 2,500 public clonotypes were shared, more than the 966 shared among new patients. Graves' patients with persistent disease showed TCR diversity lower than patients newly diagnosed.

Material: peripheral blood mononuclear cells (PBMCs), obtained when the disease was refractory, from a patient treated with antithyroid drugs. This sequence was found in a female donor with Graves disease. This chain joins TRBV7-9 and TRBJ1-6; D is uncertain. For the CDR3, the DNA is TGTGCCAGCAGCTCCACGTCTAATTCACCCCTCCACTTT. Translating gives CASSSTSNSPLHF.